A selection of T cell receptor beta chains follows, all from one sample in a study of T cells in Graves' hyperthyroidism and ophthalmopathy. One entry per CDR3 protein results from TCRdb running MiXCR on the multiplex PCR reads. The sample has 300,000 to 400,000 distinct CDR3 sequences; around 20% are singletons. The sample consisted of blood. These TCRs come from a woman aged 45-59 years with Graves' hyperthyroidism. Both conserved end residues are part of each CDR3. D genes are given only for firm matches. Expanded clones get a size class; other rows say once, few or many, or leave the size out.

J,D,size,V,CDR3,DNA
TRBJ2-7,NA,NA,TRBV4-1,CASSQPQSDEQYF,TGCGCCAGCAGCCAACCCCAGAGTGACGAGCAGTACTTC
TRBJ2-7,TRBD1,NA,TRBV19,CASRSGTANSYEQYF,TGTGCCAGCAGGTCCGGGACAGCGAACTCCTACGAGCAGTACTTC
TRBJ1-1,NA,many,TRBV28,CASRDSPEAFF,TGTGCCAGCAGGGACAGCCCTGAAGCTTTCTTT
TRBJ2-2,TRBD1,NA,TRBV2,CASSRTGSSGELFF,TGTGCCAGCAGTCGGACAGGGAGCTCCGGGGAGCTGTTTTTT
TRBJ2-7,NA,few,TRBV20-1,CSARPRQVNYEQYF,TGCAGTGCTAGGCCGCGACAGGTTAATTACGAGCAGTACTTC
TRBJ1-2,NA,NA,TRBV18,CASPQYETENYGYTF,TGTGCCAGCCCACAGTATGAGACGGAGAACTATGGCTACACCTTC
TRBJ2-7,NA,NA,TRBV19,CASSIANEQYF,TGTGCCAGTAGTATTGCCAACGAGCAGTACTTC
TRBJ2-3,TRBD1,few,TRBV29-1,CSVQGDRGRLDTQYF,TGCAGCGTCCAGGGGGACAGGGGAAGGTTGGATACGCAGTATTTT
TRBJ2-1,NA,NA,TRBV7-2,CASSLALSSNEQFF,TGTGCCAGCAGCTTAGCGCTTTCGAGTAATGAGCAGTTCTTC
TRBJ2-7,TRBD2,many,TRBV6-2/TRBV6-3,CASRRLAGAYEQYF,TGTGCCAGCAGGCGACTAGCGGGAGCCTACGAGCAGTACTTC
TRBJ2-1,TRBD2,NA,TRBV12-3/TRBV12-4,CASSFPPPNGGSIVDEQFF,TGTGCCAGCAGTTTTCCCCCCCCGAATGGCGGGAGTATTGTCGATGAGCAGTTCTTC
TRBJ1-2,NA,many,TRBV10-3,CAISEVQTPNYGYTF,TGTGCCATCAGTGAAGTACAGACCCCTAACTATGGCTACACCTTC
TRBJ2-6,NA,NA,TRBV27,CASGTGAGANVLTF,TGTGCCAGCGGCACTGGGGCTGGGGCCAACGTCCTGACTTTC
TRBJ2-1,TRBD2,NA,TRBV10-2,CASSGRTSGRNEQFF,TGCGCCAGCAGTGGACGGACTAGCGGGCGTAATGAGCAGTTCTTC
TRBJ1-1,NA,NA,TRBV27,CASSLTSTNTEAFF,TGTGCCAGCAGTCTGACCAGTACGAACACTGAAGCTTTCTTT
TRBJ2-7,NA,few,TRBV6-1,CASQIGREQYF,TGTGCCAGCCAGATAGGGCGGGAGCAGTACTTC
TRBJ2-5,TRBD2,many,TRBV10-3,CAISLRSGGQETQYF,TGTGCCATCTCCCTTCGGAGCGGGGGTCAAGAGACCCAGTACTTC
TRBJ2-3,TRBD1,NA,TRBV5-1,CASSLSRGPTTDTQYF,TGCGCCAGCAGCTTGTCCAGGGGGCCTACCACAGATACGCAGTATTTT
TRBJ1-2,NA,many,TRBV28,CASSSQGSYTF,TGTGCCAGCAGTTCTCAGGGAAGCTACACCTTC
TRBJ1-2,TRBD1,many,TRBV20-1,CSPHGQGGYGYTF,TGCAGTCCTCACGGACAGGGAGGCTATGGCTACACCTTC
TRBJ1-2,TRBD1,many,TRBV5-6,CASSLGGTGVDYGYTF,TGTGCCAGCAGCTTGGGGGGGACAGGGGTGGACTATGGCTACACCTTC
TRBJ2-5,NA,many,TRBV11-2,CASSLRLAGTAGETQYF,TGTGCCAGCAGCTTACGACTGGCGGGGACAGCTGGGGAGACCCAGTACTTC
TRBJ2-2,NA,few,TRBV6-4,CAIGGTPTGELFF,TGTGCCATTGGCGGGACGCCGACCGGGGAGCTGTTTTTT
TRBJ2-1,TRBD2,NA,TRBV29-1,CSVEDMRREGGLPSNEQFF,TGCAGCGTTGAAGATATGCGGCGGGAGGGTGGGCTTCCAAGTAATGAGCAGTTCTTC
TRBJ2-7,NA,many,TRBV6-1,CASSEAAGIEQYF,TGTGCCAGCAGTGAAGCGGCGGGGATCGAGCAGTACTTC
TRBJ1-5,NA,few,TRBV9,CASSETGLSNQPQHF,TGTGCCAGCAGCGAGACAGGTCTTAGCAATCAGCCCCAGCATTTT
TRBJ2-1,NA,NA,TRBV7-2,CASSLGPLSRALPRNEQFF,TGTGCCAGCAGCTTAGGCCCTCTTTCTCGAGCCCTCCCAAGGAATGAGCAGTTCTTC
TRBJ1-1,NA,NA,TRBV3-1,CASSQYTEAFF,TGTGCCAGCAGCCAATACACTGAAGCTTTCTTT
TRBJ1-3,NA,NA,TRBV9,CASQSSPGNTIYF,TGTGCCAGCCAATCAAGCCCTGGAAACACCATATATTTT
TRBJ2-2,NA,many,TRBV28,CASSVPRGTGELFF,TGTGCCAGCAGTGTACCCAGGGGCACCGGGGAGCTGTTTTTT
TRBJ1-4,NA,NA,TRBV6-1,CAASGLEKLFF,TGTGCCGCCTCCGGATTAGAAAAACTGTTTTTT
TRBJ2-1,TRBD1,NA,TRBV10-3,CATSPGQAGTEQFF,TGTGCCACCAGTCCGGGACAGGCAGGAACTGAGCAGTTCTTC
TRBJ2-3,TRBD2,few,TRBV24-1,CATSDRTSGSTDTQYF,TGTGCCACCAGTGATCGGACTAGCGGGAGCACAGATACGCAGTATTTT
TRBJ2-5,NA,NA,TRBV29-1,CSVSGIGEETQYF,TGCAGCGTCAGTGGTATAGGGGAAGAGACCCAGTACTTC
TRBJ1-1,NA,many,TRBV27,CASSLNQGPEAFF,TGTGCCAGCAGCCTTAATCAGGGCCCCGAAGCTTTCTTT
TRBJ2-7,TRBD1,few,TRBV7-2,CASSSRTGPTYEQYF,TGCGCCAGCAGCTCCCGGACAGGACCCACCTACGAGCAGTACTTC